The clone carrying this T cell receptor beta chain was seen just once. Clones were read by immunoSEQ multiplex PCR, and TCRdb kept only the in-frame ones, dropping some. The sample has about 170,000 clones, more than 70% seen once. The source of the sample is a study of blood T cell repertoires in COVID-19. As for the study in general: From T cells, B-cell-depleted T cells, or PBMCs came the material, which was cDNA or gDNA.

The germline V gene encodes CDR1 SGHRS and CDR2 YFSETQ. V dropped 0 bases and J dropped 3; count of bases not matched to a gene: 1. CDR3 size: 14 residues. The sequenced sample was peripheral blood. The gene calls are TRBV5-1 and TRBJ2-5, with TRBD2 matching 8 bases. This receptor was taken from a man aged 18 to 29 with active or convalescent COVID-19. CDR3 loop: CASSLAGGEETQYF. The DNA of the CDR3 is TGCGCCAGCAGCTTGGCCGGGGGGGAAGAGACCCAGTACTTC.